The source of this TCR beta chain is a study of OX40 agonist ivuxolimab in advanced cancers. Produced via immunoSEQ multiplex PCR; TCRdb's table is partial and in-frame only. The table includes roughly 56,000 clones, 86% detected once. It was autoimmune disease history or systemic immunosuppression that excluded patients. This CDR3 spans 15 amino acids. J gave up 7 bases and V 6 bases, and 12 bases lay outside the gene matches. Germline values: CDR1 LNHDA, CDR2 SQIVND (reference sequence). The sample was CD4+ or CD8+ T cells sorted from blood, taken in a trial of the OX40 agonist ivuxolimab. The chain uses TRBV19 and TRBJ1-2, with 9 positions matching TRBD1. This clonotype originated in an adult with an advanced solid tumor such as melanoma, head and neck, liver or kidney cancer. Written as DNA, the CDR3 is TGTGCCAGTAGCTTCCCGGGACAGGGCTTTTTTGGCTACACCTTC. As protein: CASSFPGQGFFGYTF.